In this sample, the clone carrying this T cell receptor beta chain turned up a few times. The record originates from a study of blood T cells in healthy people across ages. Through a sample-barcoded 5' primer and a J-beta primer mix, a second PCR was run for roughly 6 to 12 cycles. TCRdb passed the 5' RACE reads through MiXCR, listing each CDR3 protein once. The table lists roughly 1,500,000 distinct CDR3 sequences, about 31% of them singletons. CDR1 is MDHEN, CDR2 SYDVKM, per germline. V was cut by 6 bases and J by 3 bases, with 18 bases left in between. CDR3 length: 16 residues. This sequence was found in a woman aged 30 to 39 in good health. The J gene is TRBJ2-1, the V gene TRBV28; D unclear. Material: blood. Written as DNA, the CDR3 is TGTGCCAGCAGAGAACCGGGTCTTCACTACTACAATGAGCAGTTCTTC. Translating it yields CASREPGLHYYNEQFF. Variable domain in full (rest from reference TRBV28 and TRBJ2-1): DVKVTQSSRYLVKRTGEKVFLECVQDMDHENMFWYRQDPGLGLRLIYFSYDVKMKEKGDIPEGYSVSREKKERFSLILESASTNQTSMYLCASREPGLHYYNEQFFGPGTRLTVL.